This entry features one T cell receptor beta chain sequence. Its antigen is currently not known. The sample holds no much larger clone one base away, and base qualities are not on file. Libraries were built with the immunoSEQ multiplex PCR assay. A two-step, amplification bias-controlled multiplex PCR was used by Adaptive Biotechnology to amplify CDR3 regions from genomic DNA. In the first PCR, primers covered every V and J gene segment, and in the second PCR, barcodes and Illumina adapters were added. An Illumina instrument was used to sequence the CDR3 libraries. The original pipeline was this. Vendor-provided pipelines were combined with custom analysis of raw data in R/Bioconductor under R version 3.3.0. Clonality, ranging from 0 to 1, was calculated as the inverse of the normalised Shannon entropy of all productive clones. The repertoire share taken up by the top 100 clones defined high-frequency clones, and only clones that passed a 95% confidence test were kept. The Simpson index measured repertoire diversity, and the Morisita-Horn index measured overlap between samples. Entries here come from immuneACCESS through TCRdb and include only in-frame sequences with V and J called. Some clones fail to appear in such tables; in the studies checked, an unresolved V gene covers under half of the shortfall, and the cause of the remainder is unknown. V and J calls and clone size are copied from that table; D and trimming were computed from the DNA. This sample holds over 15,000 clones; 92% were observed only once. The ten largest clones add up to 6% to 8.5% of the sample.

The time point label here, explained by the study, means: inflamed ileum from the surgical specimen. Adults with ileal or ileocolonic Crohn's disease for whom ileocolonic resection was indicated were considered eligible. Whole ileal mucosal biopsies were kept frozen at -80 degrees C prior to DNA extraction. Genomic DNA was extracted from frozen whole biopsies using a TRizol-based method and was quantified with a NanoDrop 2000 spectrophotometer. Trimming removed 6 bases from V and 2 bases from J; the gene matches leave 6 bases unexplained. From the cysteine through the phenylalanine, the CDR3 covers 14 amino acids. Of all the DNA, just the CDR3 is kept, 42 bases in frame from base 1. From a lookup of the germline V gene (reference sequence), CDR1 and CDR2 are MNHEY and SMNVEV. This specimen comes from a study of T cell repertoires in ileal Crohn's disease (dated by TCRdb to the late 2010s). About the study as a whole: The median duration of disease was roughly 7.6 years, and at the time of surgery about a third of patients were active smokers. The study was conducted in parallel with a multicentre cohort built to find predictors of early endoscopic recurrence after ileocolonic resection. TCR repertoire analysis was performed in fewer than 70 Crohn's disease patients drawn from a prospective multicentre cohort. A total of around 150 mucosal samples from some 50 patients were sequenced, collected from several sites on the surgical specimen as well as at postoperative endoscopy. For commercial TCRB immunosequencing, approximately 460 nanograms of biopsy DNA were submitted for each sample. Postoperative therapy was given to about half of the patients, with thiopurines administered to 11 patients and anti-TNF agents administered to fewer than 20 patients. A Rutgeerts score above i0 was used to define endoscopic postoperative recurrence. All patients had surgery for a complication: stricturing disease in 61% and penetrating disease in approximately 39%. M0 samples consisted of biopsies taken from the inflamed part of the ileum in the surgical resection specimen.

Results the study describes overall, beyond this receptor: Higher percentages of high-frequency clones at the time of surgery were linked to endoscopic recurrence, and every patient with clonality above 26.8% (18/57) had recurrence. Only a subgroup of patients, of unstated size, had their mucosal CD4 and CD8 T cells sorted and sequenced. A significantly higher proportion of clonal expansions was observed in active smokers at surgery than in non-smokers (approximately 26% vs 17%, p=0.02). Compared with CD4 T cells, sorted CD8 T cells contained more high-frequency clones, which suggests that the mucosal expansions were mostly CD8.

The chain joins TRBV27 to TRBJ2-7; 8 junctional bases match TRBD2. This receptor was taken from an adult with Crohn's disease. Material: ileal tissue. The CDR3 region: CASRDTSGTYEQYF. The base sequence is TGTGCCAGCAGAGACACTAGCGGAACCTACGAGCAGTACTTC.